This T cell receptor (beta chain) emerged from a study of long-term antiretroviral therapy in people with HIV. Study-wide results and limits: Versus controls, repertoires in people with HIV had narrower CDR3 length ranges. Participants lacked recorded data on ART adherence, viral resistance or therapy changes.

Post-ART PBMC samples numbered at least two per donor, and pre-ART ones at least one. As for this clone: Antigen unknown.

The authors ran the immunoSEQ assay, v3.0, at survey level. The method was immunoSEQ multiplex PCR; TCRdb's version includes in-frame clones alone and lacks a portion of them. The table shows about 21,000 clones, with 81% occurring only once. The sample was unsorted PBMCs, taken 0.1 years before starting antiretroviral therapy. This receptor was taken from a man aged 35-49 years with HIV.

CDR3 DNA: TGTGCCAGCAGCCAAGATGAAGATGAGACCCAGTACTTC. Its translation is CASSQDEDETQYF. The chain is built from TRBV4-2 and TRBJ2-5; D remains ambiguous. In germline, CDR1 is LGHNA, CDR2 YNFKEQ. The CDR3 is 13 amino acids. Trimming cost V 0 bases and J 5 bases, with 7 bases left between them.